This TCR beta chain stems from a study of cytomegalovirus exposure and HLA in healthy donors (dated by TCRdb to about 2017). With respect to the entire study: An earlier analysis of more than 550 of the donors reported 276 Gb of sequence data and about 120 million unique TCR beta sequences obtained from around 170 million T cells. Approximately 300 gigabases of sequencing data and 70 million to 100 million unique TCR sequences made up an early release that covered fewer than 650 HLA-typed donors. Among the roughly 400 genotyped donors, around 81% belonged to the genetic ancestry cluster associated with self-reported Caucasian donors. The study was designed to test whether signatures of past pathogen exposure could be identified by cataloging public T cell receptors. The T cell repertoires of 666 subjects were profiled by immunosequencing and related to cytomegalovirus serostatus. Besides the first cohort of under 700 subjects, a separate validation cohort made up of about 120 different subjects was used. To predict cytomegalovirus infection status, the study brought together high-throughput TCR immunosequencing, statistical association of individual TCRs with disease status, and machine learning. In a later analysis, previously published TCR beta repertoires from 550 to 700 donors were re-analyzed and high-resolution HLA genotyping was added so that TCR occurrence patterns could be studied. The later analysis used no new phenotypic data to find candidate immune exposures, relying instead on TCR beta sequences and their occurrence across donors. To decide whether each TCR beta V gene segment behaved as functional or pseudogenic, an earlier analysis of fewer than 750 of the donors relied on high-throughput TCR beta sequencing. Donor age, sex, ethnicity and CMV serostatus were collected together with the repertoire data. Genome-wide SNP genotypes for about 65% of the roughly 670 donors were used in a later genetic analysis, which treated that subset as a discovery cohort. All discovery cohort repertoires had been generated on a single sequencing platform. Both class I and class II loci were covered by HLA typing, at four-digit resolution. Typing coverage differed by locus: A, B, C, DRB1 and DQB1 were typed in roughly 620-630 donors, DQA1 in 500 to 550, DPA1 in some 610, and DPB1 in roughly 450. Because of strong linkage in the cohort, 5 or 6 DR-DQ haplotypes were treated as single units for association and clustering. Among roughly 400 genotyped donors of the cohort, an average of about 240,000 unique TCR beta nucleotide sequences were sequenced per donor, around 20% of them non-productive. The paper as a whole reports these results and caveats: The authors suggested that the approach could potentially be generalized to other disease states and immunological phenotypes. The classifier was reported to diagnose cytomegalovirus status with high specificity and sensitivity in both the original and validation cohorts. According to a later analysis, most CMV-associated TCR beta chains appeared to be HLA-restricted, and the HLA associations seemed to be driven largely by CMV exposure. Because some donors lacked HLA typing at each locus, the association tests relied only on the typed subset. A later genetic analysis associated a missense DCLRE1C variant with V-gene and J-gene trimming of TCR beta chains, and an independent cohort replicated the association. Broadly in line with IMGT annotations, most TCR beta V segments showed up in productive rearrangements about 87% or about 30% of the time in an earlier analysis of some 590 of the donors. This cohort had only TCR beta chains sequenced, and the lack of alpha or paired-chain data limited which features could be detected. According to a later genetic analysis, donors in an Asian-associated ancestry cluster had fewer N-insertions in productive TCRs than the approximately 630-donor mean. Because counts were too low, more than 15 rarely observed V segments, including chromosome 9 orphons, were left out of the earlier analysis of a few hundred of the donors. At a false discovery rate of 0.05, a later analysis linked around 15,000 TCR beta sequences to specific HLA alleles. CMV serostatus was the only immune exposure information available for the cohort. Across donors, most TCR sequences were observed very rarely, whereas some public TCRs were present in many individuals. In a later analysis, HLA-associated TCR beta chains were found to be more clonally expanded and to have lower generation probabilities than equally common non-associated chains. In a later analysis, the rate of TCR association differed among HLA loci, with DRB1 alleles having the most associated TCRs and HLA-C alleles having the fewest. The presence/absence analyses assumed that sequencing depth was roughly uniform across donors, and that assumption may not be true. The study listed 164 TCR beta chains as associated with cytomegalovirus. In vitro tests confirmed that three of the cytomegalovirus-associated TCR beta chains recognize cytomegalovirus antigens. Because the 87-base-pair reads could not distinguish some IMGT-functional V segments, including TRBV6-2 and TRBV6-3, those segments were excluded. Strong co-occurrence of HLA alleles, especially DR and DQ, made assigning TCR associations to individual alleles difficult. In a later analysis, several top co-occurrence clusters were reported to appear linked to parvovirus B19, influenza, CMV and Epstein-Barr virus. Correlated functional status among segregating V segments might reflect linkage disequilibrium, but an unknown experimental factor could not be ruled out. A group of highly shared sequence variants was considered likely to be a technical artifact of the sequencing pipeline. A further reported finding was that TCR beta sequences accurately predicted the HLA-A and HLA-B alleles for most subjects in the first cohort.

In total, around 600 healthy bone marrow donors made up the cohort. Cohort members were all nominally healthy when sampled, although unrecorded immune exposures were likely present. The donor was CMV seronegative and belonged to the group of over 350 seronegative cohort members. A peripheral blood sample was provided by each donor, and peripheral blood mononuclear cells were used for TCR beta sequencing. Genomic DNA extraction from the blood cell samples was performed with the Qiagen DNeasy Blood Extraction Kit. Between the V and J ends, shortened by 0 bases and 4 bases respectively, the junction contains 13 bases. The germline V gene provides CDR1 MNHEY and CDR2 SVGAGI. From its cysteine to its phenylalanine, the CDR3 spans 15 amino acids. The kept DNA is CDR3 alone, 45 bases in frame from the first base. Libraries were built with the immunoSEQ multiplex PCR assay. For the multiplex PCR, a mixture combining 60 forward primers for TCR Vbeta segments and 13 reverse primers for TCR Jbeta segments was used. Amplification of the CDR3 region of rearranged TCR beta genes was performed with a multiplex PCR assay on genomic DNA. On the Illumina HiSeq System, the amplified TCR beta libraries were sequenced as 87-base-pair reads. Per the authors' processing: In a later analysis, some 80 million unique TCR beta chains were counted across the approximately 620 repertoires, and roughly 11 million of these chains were shared by at least two donors. Raw reads were error-corrected and collapsed into unique sequences by a nearest-neighbor algorithm in which closely related sequences were merged to remove PCR and sequencing errors. CDR3 sequences were aligned to IMGT reference sequences to assign V, D and J gene segments. For a sequence to be retained, at least a six-nucleotide match to both a V gene segment and a J gene segment was required. A rearrangement counted as productive if the CDR3 had no stop codons and remained in frame with V and J, and every other rearrangement counted as non-productive. CDR3 was defined according to IMGT convention as the region running from the second conserved V-encoded cysteine to the conserved J-encoded phenylalanine. Sequences without an unambiguous match to a single V gene segment were excluded from the earlier analysis of over 500 of the donors. In an earlier analysis of approximately 500 of the donors, a V segment was called functional when productive rearrangements were above 56.7%, and segregating when the standard deviation between donors exceeded 5%. A statistical classification framework was built to diagnose cytomegalovirus status from the catalog of TCR beta chain sequences. A later analysis assigned V and J genes by comparing TCR nucleotide sequences with IMGT/GENE-DB human TR gene sequences. In a later analysis, CDR3 sequences and most-parsimonious VDJ recombination scenarios were assigned using the TCRdist pipeline. In a later analysis, each TCR beta chain was defined by its CDR3 amino acid sequence together with its V-gene family, and reads lacking a unique V-gene family were excluded. To address suspected cross-contamination and a sequencing artifact, a later analysis removed approximately 590 highly shared, low-generation-probability nucleotide sequences. For each public chain, a later analysis derived a clonal expansion index from normalized ranks of inferred template counts within each repertoire. In a later analysis, generation probabilities were computed using a VDJ recombination model fitted to out-of-frame rearrangements, and the results were checked against IGoR. Hypergeometric tests were used in a later analysis to score TCR-TCR, TCR-HLA and TCR-CMV co-occurrence, with a repertoire-size bias correction applied to the TCR pairs. In a later analysis, false discovery rates were estimated by permuting HLA or CMV assignments 20 times. In a later analysis, co-occurring TCRs were grouped using DBSCAN, and TCRdist sequence similarity was added for clustering within HLA-allele-positive subsets. Co-occurrence clustering excluded repertoires with fewer than 30,000 or more than 120,000 public chains, plus five with anomalous nucleotide sharing. TCRdb re-hosts the immuneACCESS table, in-frame sequences only. Its copies lack some clones; in the studies checked, an unresolved V gene accounts for under half of them, and the cause for the rest is not known. The V and J calls and the clone size are those of that table, but D and trimming were determined from the DNA. In all, the sample holds 180,000 or so clones, and 82% of those were seen once. Clones ranked in the top ten supply roughly 1.4% of the sample.

Comments on this clone: The antigen it binds to is not known. The record has no base qualities; no much larger clone is one base away.

This receptor was obtained from a middle-aged man in good health and CMV-seronegative. Material for sequencing was PBMCs. The chain joins TRBV6-5 to TRBJ2-7, with a weak D call of TRBD1 (6 bases match). DNA sequence: TGTGCCAGCAGTTACTCGGCCAGGGGTTTTTACGAGCAGTACTTC. Its amino acids are CASSYSARGFYEQYF.